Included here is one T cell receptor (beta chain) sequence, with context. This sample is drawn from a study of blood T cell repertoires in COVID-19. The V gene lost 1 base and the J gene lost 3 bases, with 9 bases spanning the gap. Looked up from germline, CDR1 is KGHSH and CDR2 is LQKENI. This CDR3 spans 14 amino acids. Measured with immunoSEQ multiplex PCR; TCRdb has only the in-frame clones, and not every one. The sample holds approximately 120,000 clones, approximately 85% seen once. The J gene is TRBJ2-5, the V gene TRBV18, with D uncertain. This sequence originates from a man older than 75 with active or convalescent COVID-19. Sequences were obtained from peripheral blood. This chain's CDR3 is CASSPRVTEETQYF. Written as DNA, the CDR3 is TGTGCCAGCTCACCACGAGTAACAGAAGAGACCCAGTACTTC.